This T cell receptor beta chain was sequenced in a study of blood T cell repertoires in COVID-19. The data were produced by immunoSEQ multiplex PCR, yet TCRdb's version contains in-frame clones alone and is incomplete. The sample includes about 73,000 clones, roughly 89% seen only once; the top ten take approximately 10%. The sequence was collected from a man aged 80 or over with acute or convalescent COVID-19. Sequencing was carried out using peripheral blood.

The CDR3 bases are TGTGCCAGCGAGGGAGGGAGGCATGGCTACACCTTC. It encodes CASEGGRHGYTF. The chain is built from TRBV6-6 and TRBJ1-2; D is undetermined. CDR1 MNHNY and CDR2 SVGAGI come from the germline V gene (reference sequence). The V and J ends lost 8 bases and 6 bases respectively, with 13 bases between them. The CDR3 is 12 residues long.